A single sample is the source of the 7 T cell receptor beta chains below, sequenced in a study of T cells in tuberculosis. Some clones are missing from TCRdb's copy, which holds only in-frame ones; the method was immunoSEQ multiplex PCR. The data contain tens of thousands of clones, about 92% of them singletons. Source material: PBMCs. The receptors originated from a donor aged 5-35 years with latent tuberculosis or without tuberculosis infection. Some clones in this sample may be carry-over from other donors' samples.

Here the CDR3 reads CASSQDPGGRVTDTQYF. CDR3 DNA sequence: TGCGCCAGCAGCCAAGATCCGGGGGGGCGGGTTACAGATACGCAGTATTTT. V and J are TRBV4-1 and TRBJ2-3; 8 positions agree with TRBD2. With 0 bases clipped from V and 3 bases from J, the junction kept 8 bases outside the gene matches. The germline CDR1 and CDR2 sequences are MGHRA and YSYEKL. The CDR3 totals 17 residues.

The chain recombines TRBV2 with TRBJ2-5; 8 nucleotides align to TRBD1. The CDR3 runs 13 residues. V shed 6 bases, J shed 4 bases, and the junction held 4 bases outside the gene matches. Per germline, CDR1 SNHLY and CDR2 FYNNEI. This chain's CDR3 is CASSFDRGETQYF. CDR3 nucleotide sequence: TGTGCCAGCAGCTTCGACAGGGGAGAGACCCAGTACTTC.

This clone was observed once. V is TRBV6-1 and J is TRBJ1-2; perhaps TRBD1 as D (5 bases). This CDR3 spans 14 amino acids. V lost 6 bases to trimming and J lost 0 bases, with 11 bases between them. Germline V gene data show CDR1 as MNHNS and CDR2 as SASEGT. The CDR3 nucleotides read TGTGCCAGCAGGGCGGGGCAAGCTAACTATGGCTACACCTTC. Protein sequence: CASRAGQANYGYTF.

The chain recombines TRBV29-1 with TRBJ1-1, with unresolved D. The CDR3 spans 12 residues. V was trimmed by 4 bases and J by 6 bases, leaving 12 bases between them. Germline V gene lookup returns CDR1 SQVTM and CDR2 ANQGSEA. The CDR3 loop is CSVALGRAEAFF. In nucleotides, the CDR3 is TGCAGCGTTGCGTTGGGGAGGGCTGAAGCTTTCTTT.

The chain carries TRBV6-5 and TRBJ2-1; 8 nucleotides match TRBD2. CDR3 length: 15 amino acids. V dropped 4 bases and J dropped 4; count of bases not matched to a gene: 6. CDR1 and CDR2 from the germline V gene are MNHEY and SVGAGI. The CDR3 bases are TGTGCCAGCAGTTTTAGCGGGATAGGATACAATGAGCAGTTCTTC. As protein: CASSFSGIGYNEQFF.

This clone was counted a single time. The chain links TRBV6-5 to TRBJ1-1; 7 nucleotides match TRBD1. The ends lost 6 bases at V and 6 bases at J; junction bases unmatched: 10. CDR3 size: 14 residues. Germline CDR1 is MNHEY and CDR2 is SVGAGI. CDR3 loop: CASRRTGDIAEAFF. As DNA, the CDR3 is TGTGCCAGCAGGAGAACAGGGGACATTGCTGAAGCTTTCTTT.

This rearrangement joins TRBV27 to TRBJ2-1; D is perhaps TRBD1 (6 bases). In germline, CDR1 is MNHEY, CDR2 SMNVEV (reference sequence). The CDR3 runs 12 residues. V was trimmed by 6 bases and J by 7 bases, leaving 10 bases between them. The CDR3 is CASRLQGNEQFF. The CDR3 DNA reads TGTGCCAGCAGATTACAGGGAAATGAGCAGTTCTTC.